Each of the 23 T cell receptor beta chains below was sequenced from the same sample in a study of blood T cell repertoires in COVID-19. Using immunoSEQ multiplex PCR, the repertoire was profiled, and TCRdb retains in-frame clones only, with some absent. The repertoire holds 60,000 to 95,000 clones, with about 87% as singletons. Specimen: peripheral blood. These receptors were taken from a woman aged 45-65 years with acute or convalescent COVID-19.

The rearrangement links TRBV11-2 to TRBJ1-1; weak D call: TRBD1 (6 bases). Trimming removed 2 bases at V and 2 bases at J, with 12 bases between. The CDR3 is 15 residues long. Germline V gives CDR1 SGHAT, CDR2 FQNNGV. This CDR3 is CASSLLQGLNTEAFF. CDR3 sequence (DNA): TGTGCCAGCAGCTTACTCCAGGGGCTAAACACTGAAGCTTTCTTT.

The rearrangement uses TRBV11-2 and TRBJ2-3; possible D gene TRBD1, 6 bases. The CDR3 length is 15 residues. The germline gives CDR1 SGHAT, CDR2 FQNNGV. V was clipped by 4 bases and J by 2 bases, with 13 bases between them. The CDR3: CASSSTGHYTDTQYF. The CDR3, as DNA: TGTGCCAGCAGCTCCACGGGACACTACACAGATACGCAGTATTTT.

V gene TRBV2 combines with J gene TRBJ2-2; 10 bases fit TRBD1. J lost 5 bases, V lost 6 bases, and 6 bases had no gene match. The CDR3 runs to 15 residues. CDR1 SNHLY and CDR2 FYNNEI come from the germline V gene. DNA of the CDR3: TGTGCCAGCAGGCGACAGGGGGCAAGGACCGGGGAGCTGTTTTTT. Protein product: CASRRQGARTGELFF.

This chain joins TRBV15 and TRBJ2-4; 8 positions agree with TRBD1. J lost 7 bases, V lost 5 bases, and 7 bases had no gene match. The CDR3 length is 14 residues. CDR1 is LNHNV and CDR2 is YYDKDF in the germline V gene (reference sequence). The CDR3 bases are TGTGCCACCAGCTCGACAGGGGTTAGTAACATTCAGTACTTC. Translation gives CATSSTGVSNIQYF.

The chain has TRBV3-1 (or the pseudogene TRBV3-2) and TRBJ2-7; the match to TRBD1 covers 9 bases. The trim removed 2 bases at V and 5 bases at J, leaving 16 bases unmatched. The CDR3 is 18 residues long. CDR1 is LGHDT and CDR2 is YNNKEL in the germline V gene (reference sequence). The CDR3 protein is CASSQQMSFGTGSHEQYF. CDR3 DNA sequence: TGTGCCAGCAGCCAACAAATGAGCTTTGGGACAGGGTCGCACGAGCAGTACTTC.

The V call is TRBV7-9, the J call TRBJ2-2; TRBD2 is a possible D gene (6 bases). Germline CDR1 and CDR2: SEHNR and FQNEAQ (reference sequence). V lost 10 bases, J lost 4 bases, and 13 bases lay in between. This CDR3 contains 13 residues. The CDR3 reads CATRWDSTGELFF. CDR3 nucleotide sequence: TGTGCCACCCGGTGGGACTCCACCGGGGAGCTGTTTTTT.

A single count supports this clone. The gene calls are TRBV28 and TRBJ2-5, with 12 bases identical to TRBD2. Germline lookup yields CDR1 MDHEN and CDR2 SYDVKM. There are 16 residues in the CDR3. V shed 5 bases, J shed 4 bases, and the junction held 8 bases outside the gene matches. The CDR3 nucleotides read TGTGCCAGCAGTCCCAGAGGACTAGCGGGAACAGAGACCCAGTACTTC. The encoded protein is CASSPRGLAGTETQYF.

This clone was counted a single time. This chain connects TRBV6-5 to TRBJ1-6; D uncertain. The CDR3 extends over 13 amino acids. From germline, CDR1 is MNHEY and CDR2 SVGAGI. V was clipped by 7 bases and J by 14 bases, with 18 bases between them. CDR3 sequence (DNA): TGTGCCAGCATCTCCCCCGGGGATGGGTCCCTCCACTTT. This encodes CASISPGDGSLHF.

CDR3 amino acids: CASSPPGGSNTEAFF. CDR3 nucleotides: TGTGCCAGCTCACCCCCGGGGGGCTCGAACACTGAAGCTTTCTTT. V and J are TRBV18 and TRBJ1-1; tentative D call: TRBD1 (6 bases). The CDR3 is made up of 15 amino acids. V dropped 3 bases and J dropped 1 base, with 12 bases sitting between them. Germline V lookup: CDR1 KGHSH, CDR2 LQKENI.

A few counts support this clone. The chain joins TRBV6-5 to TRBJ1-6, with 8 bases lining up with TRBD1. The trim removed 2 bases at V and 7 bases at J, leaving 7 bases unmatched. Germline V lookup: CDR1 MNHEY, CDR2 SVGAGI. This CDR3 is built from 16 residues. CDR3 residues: CASSYRVTGVNSPLHF. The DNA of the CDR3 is TGTGCCAGCAGTTACAGGGTGACAGGGGTAAATTCACCCCTCCACTTT.

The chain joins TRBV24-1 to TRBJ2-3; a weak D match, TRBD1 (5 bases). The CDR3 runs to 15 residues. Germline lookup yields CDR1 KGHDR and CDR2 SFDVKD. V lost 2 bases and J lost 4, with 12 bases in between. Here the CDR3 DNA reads TGTGCCACCAGTGATTGGGCAGGGTTGGCAGATACGCAGTATTTT. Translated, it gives CATSDWAGLADTQYF.

The CDR3 sequence: CASSQDLGAGTSRETQYF. CDR3 nucleotide sequence: TGTGCCAGCAGCCAAGATCTAGGGGCCGGGACTAGCCGAGAGACCCAGTACTTC. The rearrangement joins TRBV3-1 (or the pseudogene TRBV3-2) to TRBJ2-5, with 9 bases identical to TRBD2. V lost 0 bases, J lost 4 bases, and 12 bases stayed unmatched. Germline-derived CDR1 and CDR2 are LGHDT and YNNKEL (reference sequence). The CDR3 length is 18 residues.

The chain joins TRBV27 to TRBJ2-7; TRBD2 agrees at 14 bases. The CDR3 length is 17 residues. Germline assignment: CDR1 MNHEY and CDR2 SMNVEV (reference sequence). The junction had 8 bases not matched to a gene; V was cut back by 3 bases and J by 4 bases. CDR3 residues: CASSFRGLAGGEYEQYF. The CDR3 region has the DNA TGTGCCAGCAGTTTCCGTGGACTAGCGGGAGGCGAGTACGAGCAGTACTTC.

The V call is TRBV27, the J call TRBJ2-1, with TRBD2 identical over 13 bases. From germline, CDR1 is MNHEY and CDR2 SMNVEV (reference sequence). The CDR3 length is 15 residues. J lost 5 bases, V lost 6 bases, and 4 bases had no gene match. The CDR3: CASSRGTSGNNEQFF. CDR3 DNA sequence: TGTGCCAGCAGCCGAGGGACTAGCGGGAACAATGAGCAGTTCTTC.

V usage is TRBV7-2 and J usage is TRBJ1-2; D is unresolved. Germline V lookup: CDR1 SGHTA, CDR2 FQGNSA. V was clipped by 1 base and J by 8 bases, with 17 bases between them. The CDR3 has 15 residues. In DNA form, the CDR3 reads TGTGCCAGCAGCTTAGATCCAAACGAGGGAAGGGGCTACACCTTC. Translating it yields CASSLDPNEGRGYTF.

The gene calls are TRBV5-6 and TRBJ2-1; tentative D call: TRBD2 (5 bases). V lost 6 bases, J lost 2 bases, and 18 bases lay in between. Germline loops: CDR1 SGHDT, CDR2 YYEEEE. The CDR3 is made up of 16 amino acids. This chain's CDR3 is CASNGGLGSAYNEQFF. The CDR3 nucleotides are TGTGCCAGCAACGGAGGACTGGGTAGCGCCTACAATGAGCAGTTCTTC.

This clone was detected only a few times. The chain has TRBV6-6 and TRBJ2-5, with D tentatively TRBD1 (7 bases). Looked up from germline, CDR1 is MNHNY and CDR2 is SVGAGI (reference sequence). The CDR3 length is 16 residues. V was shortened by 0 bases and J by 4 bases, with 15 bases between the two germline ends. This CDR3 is CASSYSLAGGGETQYF. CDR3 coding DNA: TGTGCCAGCAGTTACTCTCTCGCAGGGGGAGGAGAGACCCAGTACTTC.

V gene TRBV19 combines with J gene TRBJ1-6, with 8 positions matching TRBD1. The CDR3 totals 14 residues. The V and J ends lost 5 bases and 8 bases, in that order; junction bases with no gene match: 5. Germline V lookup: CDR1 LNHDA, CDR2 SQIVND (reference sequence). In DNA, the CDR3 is TGTGCCAGTAGTCCCGGACAGGGCTATTCACCCCTCCACTTT. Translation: CASSPGQGYSPLHF.

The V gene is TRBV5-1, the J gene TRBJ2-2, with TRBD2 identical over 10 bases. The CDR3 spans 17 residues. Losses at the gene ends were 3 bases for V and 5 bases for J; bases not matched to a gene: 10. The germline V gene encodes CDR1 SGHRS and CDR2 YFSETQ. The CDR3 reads CASSSAPSGRGTGELFF. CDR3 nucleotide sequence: TGCGCCAGCAGCTCTGCGCCTAGCGGGAGAGGGACCGGGGAGCTGTTTTTT.

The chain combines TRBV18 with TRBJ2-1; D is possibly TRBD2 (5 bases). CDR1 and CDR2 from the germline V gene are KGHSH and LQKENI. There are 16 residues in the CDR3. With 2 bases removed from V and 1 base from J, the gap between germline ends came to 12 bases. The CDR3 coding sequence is TGTGCCAGCTCACCAACGACGGGGTTATCCTACAATGAGCAGTTCTTC. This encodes CASSPTTGLSYNEQFF.

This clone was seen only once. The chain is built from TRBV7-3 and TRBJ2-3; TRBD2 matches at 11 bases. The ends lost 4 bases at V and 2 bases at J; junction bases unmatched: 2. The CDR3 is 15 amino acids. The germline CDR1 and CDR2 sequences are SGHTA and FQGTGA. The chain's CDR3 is CASSSTSGATDTQYF. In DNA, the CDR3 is TGTGCCAGCAGCTCGACTAGCGGGGCCACAGATACGCAGTATTTT.

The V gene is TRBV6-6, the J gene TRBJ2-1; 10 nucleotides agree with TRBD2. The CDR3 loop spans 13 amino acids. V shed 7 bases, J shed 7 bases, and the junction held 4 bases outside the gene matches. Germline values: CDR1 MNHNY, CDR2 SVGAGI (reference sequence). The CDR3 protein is CASILAGDNEQFF. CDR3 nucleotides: TGTGCCAGCATCCTAGCGGGGGATAATGAGCAGTTCTTC.

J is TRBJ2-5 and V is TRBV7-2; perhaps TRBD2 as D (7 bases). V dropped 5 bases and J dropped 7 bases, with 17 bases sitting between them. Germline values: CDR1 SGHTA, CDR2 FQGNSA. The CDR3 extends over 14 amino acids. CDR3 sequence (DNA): TGTGCCAGCAGCGATTCTAGGGGGGGCGGGACCCAGTACTTC. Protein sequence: CASSDSRGGGTQYF.